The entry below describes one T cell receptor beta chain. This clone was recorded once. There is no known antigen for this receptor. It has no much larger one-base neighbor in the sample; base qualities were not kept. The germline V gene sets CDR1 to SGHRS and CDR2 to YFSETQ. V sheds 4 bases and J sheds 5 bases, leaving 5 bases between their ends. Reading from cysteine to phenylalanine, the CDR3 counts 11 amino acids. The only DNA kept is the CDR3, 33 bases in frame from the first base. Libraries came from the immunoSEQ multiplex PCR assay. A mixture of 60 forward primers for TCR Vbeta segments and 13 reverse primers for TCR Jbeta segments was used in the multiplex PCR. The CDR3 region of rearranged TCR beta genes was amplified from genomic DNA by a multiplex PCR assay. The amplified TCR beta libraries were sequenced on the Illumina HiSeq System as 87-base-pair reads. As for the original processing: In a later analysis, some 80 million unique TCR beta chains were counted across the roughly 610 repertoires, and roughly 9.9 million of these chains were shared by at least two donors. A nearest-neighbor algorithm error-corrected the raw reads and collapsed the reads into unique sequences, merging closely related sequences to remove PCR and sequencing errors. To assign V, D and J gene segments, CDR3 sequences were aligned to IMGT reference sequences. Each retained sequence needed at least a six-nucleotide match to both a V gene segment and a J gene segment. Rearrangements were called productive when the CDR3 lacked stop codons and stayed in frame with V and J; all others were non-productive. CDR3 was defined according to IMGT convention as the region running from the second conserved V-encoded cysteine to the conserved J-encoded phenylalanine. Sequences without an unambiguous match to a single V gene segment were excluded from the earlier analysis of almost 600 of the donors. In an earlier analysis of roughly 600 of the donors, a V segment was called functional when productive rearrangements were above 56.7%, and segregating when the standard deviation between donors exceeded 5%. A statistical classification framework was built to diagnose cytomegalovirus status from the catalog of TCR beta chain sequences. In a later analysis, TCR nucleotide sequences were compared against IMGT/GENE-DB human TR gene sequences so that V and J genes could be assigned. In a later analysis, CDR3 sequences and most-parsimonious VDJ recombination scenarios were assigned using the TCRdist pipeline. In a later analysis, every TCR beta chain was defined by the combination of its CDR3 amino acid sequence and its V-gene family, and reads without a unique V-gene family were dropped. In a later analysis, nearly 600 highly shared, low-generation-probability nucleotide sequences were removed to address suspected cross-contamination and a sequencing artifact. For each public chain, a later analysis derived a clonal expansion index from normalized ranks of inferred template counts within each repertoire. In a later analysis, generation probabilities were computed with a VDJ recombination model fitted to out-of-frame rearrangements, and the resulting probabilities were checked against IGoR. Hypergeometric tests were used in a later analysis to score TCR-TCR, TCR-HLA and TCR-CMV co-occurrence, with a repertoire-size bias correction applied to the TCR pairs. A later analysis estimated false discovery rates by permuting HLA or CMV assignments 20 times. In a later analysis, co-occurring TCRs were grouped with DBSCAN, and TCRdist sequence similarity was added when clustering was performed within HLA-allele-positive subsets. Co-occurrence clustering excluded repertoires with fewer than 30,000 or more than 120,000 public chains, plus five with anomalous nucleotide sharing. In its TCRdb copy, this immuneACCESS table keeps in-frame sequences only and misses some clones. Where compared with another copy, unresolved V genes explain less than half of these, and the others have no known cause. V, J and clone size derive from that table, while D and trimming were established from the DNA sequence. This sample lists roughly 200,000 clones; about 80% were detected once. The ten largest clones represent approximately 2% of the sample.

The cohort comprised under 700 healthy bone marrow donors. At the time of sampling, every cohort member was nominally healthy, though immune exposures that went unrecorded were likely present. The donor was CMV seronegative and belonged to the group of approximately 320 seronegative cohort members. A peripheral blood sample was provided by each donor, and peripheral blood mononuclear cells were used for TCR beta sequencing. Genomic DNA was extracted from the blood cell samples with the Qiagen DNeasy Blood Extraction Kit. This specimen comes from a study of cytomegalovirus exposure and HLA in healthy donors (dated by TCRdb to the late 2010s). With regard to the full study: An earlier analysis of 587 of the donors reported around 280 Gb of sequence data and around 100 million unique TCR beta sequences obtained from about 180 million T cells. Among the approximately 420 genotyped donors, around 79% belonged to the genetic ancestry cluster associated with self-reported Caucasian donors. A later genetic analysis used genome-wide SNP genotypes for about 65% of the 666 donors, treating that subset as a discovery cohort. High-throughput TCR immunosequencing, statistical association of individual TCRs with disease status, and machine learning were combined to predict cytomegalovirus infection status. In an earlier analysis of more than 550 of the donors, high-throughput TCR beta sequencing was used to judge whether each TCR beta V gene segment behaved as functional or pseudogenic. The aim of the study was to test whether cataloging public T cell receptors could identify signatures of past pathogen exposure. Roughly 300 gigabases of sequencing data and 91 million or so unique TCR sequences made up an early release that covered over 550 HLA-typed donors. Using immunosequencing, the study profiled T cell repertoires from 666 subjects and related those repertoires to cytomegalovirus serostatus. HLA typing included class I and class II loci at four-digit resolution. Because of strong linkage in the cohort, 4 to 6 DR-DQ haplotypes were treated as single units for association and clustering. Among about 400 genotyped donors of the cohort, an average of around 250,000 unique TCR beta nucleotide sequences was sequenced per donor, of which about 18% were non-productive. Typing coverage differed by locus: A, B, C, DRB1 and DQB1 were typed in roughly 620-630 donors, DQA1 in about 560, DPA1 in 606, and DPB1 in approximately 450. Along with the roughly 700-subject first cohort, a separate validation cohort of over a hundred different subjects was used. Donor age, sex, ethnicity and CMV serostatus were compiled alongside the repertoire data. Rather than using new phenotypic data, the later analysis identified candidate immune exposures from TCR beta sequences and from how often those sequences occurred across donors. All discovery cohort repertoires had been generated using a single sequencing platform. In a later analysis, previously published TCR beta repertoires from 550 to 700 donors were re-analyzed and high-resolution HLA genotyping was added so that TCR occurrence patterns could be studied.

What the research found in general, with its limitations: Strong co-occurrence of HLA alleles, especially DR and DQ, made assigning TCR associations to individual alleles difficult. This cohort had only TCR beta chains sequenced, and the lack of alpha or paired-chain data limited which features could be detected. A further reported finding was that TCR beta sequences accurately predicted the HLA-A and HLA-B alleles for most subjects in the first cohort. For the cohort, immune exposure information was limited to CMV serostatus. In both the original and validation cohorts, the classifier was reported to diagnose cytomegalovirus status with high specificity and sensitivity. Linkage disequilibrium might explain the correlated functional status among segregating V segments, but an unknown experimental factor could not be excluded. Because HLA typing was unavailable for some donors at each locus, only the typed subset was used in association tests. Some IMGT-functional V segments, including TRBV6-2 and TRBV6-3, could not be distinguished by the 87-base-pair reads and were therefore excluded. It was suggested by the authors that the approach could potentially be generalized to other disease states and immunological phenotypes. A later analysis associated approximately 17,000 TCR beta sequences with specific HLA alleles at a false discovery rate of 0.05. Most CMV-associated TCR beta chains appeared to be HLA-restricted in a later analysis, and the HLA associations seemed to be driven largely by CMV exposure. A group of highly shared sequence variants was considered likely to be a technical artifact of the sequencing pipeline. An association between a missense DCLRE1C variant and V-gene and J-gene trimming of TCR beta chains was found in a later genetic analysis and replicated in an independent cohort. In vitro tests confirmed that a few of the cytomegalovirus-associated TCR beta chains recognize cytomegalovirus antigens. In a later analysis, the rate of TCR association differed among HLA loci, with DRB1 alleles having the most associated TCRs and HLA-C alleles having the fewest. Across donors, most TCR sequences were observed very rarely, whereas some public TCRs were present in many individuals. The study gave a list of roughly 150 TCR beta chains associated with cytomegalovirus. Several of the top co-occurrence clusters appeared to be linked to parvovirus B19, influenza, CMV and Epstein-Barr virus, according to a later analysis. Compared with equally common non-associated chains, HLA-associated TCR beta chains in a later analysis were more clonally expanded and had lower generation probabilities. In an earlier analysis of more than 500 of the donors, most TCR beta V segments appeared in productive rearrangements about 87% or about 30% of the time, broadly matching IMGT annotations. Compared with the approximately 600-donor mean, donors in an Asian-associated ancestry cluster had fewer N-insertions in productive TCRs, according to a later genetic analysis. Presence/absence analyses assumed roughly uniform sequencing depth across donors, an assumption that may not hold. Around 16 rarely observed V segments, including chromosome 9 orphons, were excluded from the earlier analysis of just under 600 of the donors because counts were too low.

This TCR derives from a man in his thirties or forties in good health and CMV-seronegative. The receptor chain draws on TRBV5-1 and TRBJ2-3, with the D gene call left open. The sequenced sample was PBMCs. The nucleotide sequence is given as TGCGCCAGCAGCATAGAAGATACGCAGTATTTT. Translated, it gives CASSIEDTQYF.